The 10 T cell receptor beta chains presented below share a single source sample, sequenced in a study of early T cells in non-severe SARS-CoV-2 infection (dated by TCRdb to the early 2020s). Receptors were amplified or captured by 5' RACE. TCRdb records NextSeq 500 as the sequencer. TCRdb trimmed the raw reads at Q25, called clones with MiXCR and kept productive beta chains. Here each entry gathers all rows of one CDR3 protein and keeps the most common genes and DNA. The sample table holds some 71,000 distinct CDR3 sequences, of which 9% to 10% were seen once. Roughly a sixth of the sample lies in the top ten. The source material was whole blood, sampled at baseline. These receptors were collected from an adult who was a healthcare worker with PCR-confirmed SARS-CoV-2 infection or an uninfected control (not recorded which).

This clonotype was counted ten times or more. The V call is TRBV4-2, the J call TRBJ1-2, with 8 nucleotides matching TRBD1. Germline-derived CDR1 and CDR2 are LGHNA and YNFKEQ. CDR3 length equals 17 residues. V was pared by 8 bases and J by 4 bases, with 18 bases of the junction left unmatched. In DNA, the CDR3 is TGTGCCAGCGCAAATACCGGGACAGGATTTTTGACCTATGGCTACACCTTC. This sequence encodes CASANTGTGFLTYGYTF.

V and J are TRBV29-1 and TRBJ2-1, with 12 bases identical to TRBD2. CDR3 length: 13 residues. The germline V gene has CDR1 SQVTM and CDR2 ANQGSEA. V was pared by 4 bases and J by 8 bases, with 3 bases of the junction left unmatched. CDR3: CSVGLAGVDEQFF. The CDR3 DNA reads TGCAGCGTTGGACTAGCGGGAGTGGATGAGCAGTTCTTC.

This clonotype turned up a few times. V is TRBV12-3 or TRBV12-4 and J is TRBJ2-2; D is possibly TRBD1 (5 bases). The germline V and J ends were trimmed by 1 base and 3 bases, with 9 bases remaining between them. CDR3 length: 15 amino acids. CDR3 DNA: TGTGCCAGCAGTTTAGGACAGAGATACACCGGGGAGCTGTTTTTT. Encoded protein: CASSLGQRYTGELFF.

This clonotype was counted ten times or more. This chain connects TRBV27 to TRBJ2-1; 10 nucleotides align to TRBD2. CDR1 is MNHEY and CDR2 is SMNVEV in the germline V gene (reference sequence). There are 14 residues in the CDR3. After removal of 2 bases from V and 11 bases from J, the junction contained 6 bases not matched to a gene. Here the CDR3 reads CASSLRTSGAKQFF. CDR3 DNA: TGTGCCAGCAGTTTAAGGACTAGCGGAGCGAAGCAGTTCTTC.

Many counts were recorded for this clonotype. The V gene is TRBV10-3, the J gene TRBJ2-2; 7 bases match TRBD1. This CDR3 comprises 15 residues. The trim removed 5 bases at V and 3 bases at J, leaving 6 bases unmatched. In germline, CDR1 is ENHRY, CDR2 SYGVKD. CDR3 loop: CAISPTGSDTGELFF. CDR3 coding DNA: TGTGCCATCAGTCCGACAGGGTCTGACACCGGGGAGCTGTTTTTT.

This clonotype has at least ten counts. The V gene is TRBV28, the J gene TRBJ2-7, with 16 bases fitting TRBD2. The CDR3 covers 15 residues. Looked up from germline, CDR1 is MDHEN and CDR2 is SYDVKM. Trimming removed 6 bases from V and 4 bases from J; junction bases left unmatched: 3. In DNA form, the CDR3 reads TGTGCCAGCAGGGGACTAGCGGGAGGGCCGTACGAGCAGTACTTC. Its protein product is CASRGLAGGPYEQYF.

This clonotype has ten or more counts. This chain links TRBV20-1 with TRBJ2-3; 7 nucleotides match TRBD1. The CDR3 length is 14 residues. Germline V gene lookup returns CDR1 DFQATT and CDR2 SNEGSKA (reference sequence). V shed 6 bases and J 2 bases; nucleotides not matched to a gene: 8. CDR3 coding DNA: TGCAGTGCCGAGGGACAGCTAAACACAGATACGCAGTATTTT. It yields the protein CSAEGQLNTDTQYF.

The CDR3 nucleotides are TGTGCCAGCAGCCAAGAACGCGGGAGAGGGGAGACCCAGTACTTC. It yields the protein CASSQERGRGETQYF. The chain couples TRBV4-2 to TRBJ2-5; 7 nucleotides align to TRBD2. Germline V CDR1 and CDR2: LGHNA, YNFKEQ. The trim removed 0 bases at V and 5 bases at J, leaving 6 bases unmatched. CDR3 length: 15 residues.

By proportion, this clonotype is medium-sized. This chain links TRBV12-3 or TRBV12-4 with TRBJ1-5; D not resolved. This CDR3 contains 14 residues. V dropped 2 bases and J dropped 1 base, with 6 bases sitting between them. The CDR3 loop is CASSLSQSNQPQHF. CDR3 nucleotide sequence: TGTGCCAGCAGTTTAAGCCAGAGCAATCAGCCCCAGCATTTT.

V usage is TRBV4-3 and J usage is TRBJ2-3; maybe TRBD2 (6 bases). The germline V gene encodes CDR1 LGHNA and CDR2 YSLEER. The CDR3 consists of 12 residues. V lost 8 bases and J lost 6, with 12 bases in between. The CDR3 reads CASRGGGDTQYF. The CDR3, as DNA: TGCGCCAGCCGGGGAGGTGGGGATACGCAGTATTTT.